This TCR beta chain was documented in a study of T-cell reconstitution after alpha-beta-depleted transplantation in children. Findings and caveats of the study: Newly produced T cells mostly accounted for T-cell counts and diversity one year post-transplant. After transplant, at about two months, alpha-beta T cells were reportedly derived from several hundred expanded graft clones. High day-60 TCRbeta diversity in some patients came from surviving recipient T cells and thymic progenitors.

This clonotype has a count of ten or more. Its antigen is currently unknown. Unique molecular identifiers tagged the TCRbeta library. MiXCR, run by TCRdb on the PCR reads, gives a single entry per CDR3 protein. The table has hundreds of thousands of distinct CDR3 sequences, 11% seen once. Germline V gene data show CDR1 as SGHVS and CDR2 as FNYEAQ. This CDR3 region has 12 residues. The V end was cut by 4 bases, the J end by 5 bases, with 9 bases between. V usage is TRBV7-6 and J usage is TRBJ2-7; D uncertain. The source is a male patient aged 2-15 years who had a stem cell transplant for chronic granulomatous disease, so the T cells may come from the graft donor. The sequences come from peripheral blood, collected 180 days after TCRalphabeta/CD19-depleted stem cell transplant. In DNA, the CDR3 is TGTGCCAGCAGCTCCCTCCTCAACGAGCAGTACTTC. It yields the protein CASSSLLNEQYF.